The 21 T cell receptor beta chains below all came from one sample that was sequenced in a study of blood T cells in healthy people across ages. Combining a sample-barcoded 5' primer with a J-beta primer mix, a second PCR ran for 7 to 11 cycles. In TCRdb, the 5' RACE reads were re-called with MiXCR into one record per CDR3 protein. The data show approximately 880,000 distinct CDR3 sequences, with roughly 50% seen just once and around 15% held by the top ten. Sequences were obtained from blood. These receptors all stem from a man aged 25-45 years in good health.

This clonotype has a handful of counts. At one end the junction does not follow the germline gene, possibly because of a read error. This sequence joins TRBV7-3 and TRBJ2-7; 11 nucleotides line up with TRBD2. Germline CDR1 reads SGHTA; CDR2 reads FQGTGA. The CDR3 is 15 residues long. In nucleotides, the CDR3 is TGTGCCAGCAGCGTAACTAGCGGGGGCGTCAATGAGCAGTACTTC. It codes for CASSVTSGGVNEQYF.

This clonotype was seen more than once but under ten times. This sequence joins TRBV7-9 and TRBJ2-3; a possible D gene is TRBD2 (6 bases). CDR3 length: 16 residues. With 4 bases removed from V and 10 bases from J, the gap between germline ends came to 24 bases. CDR1 and CDR2 from the germline V gene are SEHNR and FQNEAQ (reference sequence). The CDR3 spells CASSSRLGVGRYPQYF. The CDR3 DNA sequence: TGTGCCAGCAGCTCCCGACTAGGGGTCGGGAGATATCCGCAGTATTTT.

The V gene is TRBV13, the J gene TRBJ1-2, with D maybe TRBD1 (6 bases). This CDR3 has 14 amino acids. Germline V gene lookup returns CDR1 PRHDT and CDR2 FYEKMQ (reference sequence). V lost 5 bases and J lost 6, with 16 bases in between. The DNA of the CDR3 is TGTGCCAGCAGCCCCCGAAGGGGGGAAAATGGCTACACCTTC. It specifies CASSPRRGENGYTF.

V usage is TRBV12-3 or TRBV12-4 and J usage is TRBJ2-2; 9 bases map to TRBD1. This CDR3 has 15 residues. Trimming cost V 3 bases and J 3 bases; bases outside gene matches: 2. This CDR3 reads CASSLDRGYTGELFF. CDR3 nucleotides: TGTGCCAGCAGTTTGGACAGGGGATACACCGGGGAGCTGTTTTTT.

This clonotype was seen a handful of times. CDR3 DNA: TGTGCCAGCAGCTTAGCGGGACACACGCAGTTCTTC. This sequence encodes CASSLAGHTQFF. The chain links TRBV7-8 to TRBJ2-1; tentative D call: TRBD1 (6 bases). V gave up 0 bases and J gave up 12 bases, with 9 bases separating them. Germline lookup yields CDR1 SGHVS and CDR2 FQNEAQ. This CDR3 is built from 12 residues.

This clonotype has a handful of counts. The V gene is TRBV20-1, the J gene TRBJ1-1; a weak D match, TRBD1 (5 bases). The V end lost 2 bases, the J end lost 0 bases, and 10 bases lay between the germline ends. The germline gives CDR1 DFQATT, CDR2 SNEGSKA (reference sequence). CDR3 length: 14 amino acids. CDR3 in DNA: TGCAGTGCTAGACAGGGTGGATTGAACACTGAAGCTTTCTTT. Protein: CSARQGGLNTEAFF.

The chain joins TRBV27 to TRBJ1-2; 7 bases are shared with TRBD1. Germline CDR1 is MNHEY and CDR2 is SMNVEV (reference sequence). V gave up 5 bases and J gave up 4 bases; unmatched junction bases: 16. The CDR3 length is 17 residues. Here the CDR3 DNA reads TGTGCCAGCAGTCCCCACAGGGGAGTCGGGTTGAGCTATGGCTACACCTTC. Its translation: CASSPHRGVGLSYGYTF.

The V gene is TRBV12-3 or TRBV12-4, the J gene TRBJ2-3; the D gene is possibly TRBD1 (6 bases). CDR3 size: 14 residues. Trimming stripped 6 bases from V and 6 bases from J, with 16 bases between. The CDR3, as DNA: TGTGCCAGCAGCTGGACAGCCGAAGGGGATACGCAGTATTTT. Its protein is CASSWTAEGDTQYF.

Worth noting for this clonotype: The DNA is left out, because the CDR3 cannot be placed on it with certainty; the CDR3 is given as TCRdb lists it. The gene calls are TRBV12-3 or TRBV12-4 and TRBJ1-2. Termini included, the CDR3 measures 14 amino acids. CDR3 protein: CASSSSVQNYGYTF.

CDR3 in DNA: TGTGCCAGCAGTTCAGAGTCGTCTTCCTACAATGAGCAGTTCTTC. It translates to CASSSESSSYNEQFF. The chain employs TRBV27 and TRBJ2-1; D is undetermined. The V end lost 4 bases, the J end lost 1 base, and 11 bases lay between the germline ends. The CDR3 is made up of 15 amino acids. The V gene's germline CDR1 is MNHEY and CDR2 SMNVEV (reference sequence).

V gene TRBV20-1 combines with J gene TRBJ2-1, with 12 bases matching TRBD2. The CDR3 runs 15 residues. Germline loops: CDR1 DFQATT, CDR2 SNEGSKA (reference sequence). V lost 3 bases to trimming and J lost 9 bases; unmatched junction nucleotides: 9. DNA for the CDR3: TGCAGTGCTAGTGGCCCTAGCGGGAGGGCTATTGAGCAGTTCTTC. This encodes CSASGPSGRAIEQFF.

A few counts support this clonotype. This chain joins TRBV27 and TRBJ2-3, with D perhaps TRBD1 (6 bases). Germline CDR1 and CDR2: MNHEY and SMNVEV (reference sequence). V was pared by 6 bases and J by 1 base, with 11 bases between. This CDR3 has 14 amino acids. CDR3 amino acids: CASSDRWRTDTQYF. CDR3 DNA sequence: TGTGCCAGCAGCGACAGGTGGCGCACAGATACGCAGTATTTT.

The chain recombines TRBV4-2 with TRBJ1-5; no definite D call. V dropped 0 bases and J dropped 4 bases, with 10 bases sitting between them. This CDR3 region has 15 residues. In germline, CDR1 is LGHNA, CDR2 YNFKEQ. The DNA for the CDR3 is TGTGCCAGCAGCCAAGAATTAAGAGGGAATCAGCCCCAGCATTTT. It encodes CASSQELRGNQPQHF.

The rearrangement joins TRBV7-2 to TRBJ1-2; D is undetermined. The CDR3 is made up of 14 amino acids. The V end was cut by 1 base, the J end by 3 bases, with 9 bases between. CDR1 SGHTA and CDR2 FQGNSA come from the germline V gene. CDR3 region: CASSLDGHDYGYTF. The CDR3 bases are TGTGCCAGCAGCTTAGATGGCCATGACTATGGCTACACCTTC. The whole variable domain, filled in from reference TRBV7-2 and TRBJ1-2, reads GAGVSQSPSNKVTEKGKDVELRCDPISGHTALYWYRQSLGQGLEFLIYFQGNSAPDKSGLPSDRFSAERTGGSVSTLTIQRTQQEDSAVYLCASSLDGHDYGYTFGSGTRLTVV.

The chain couples TRBV7-2 to TRBJ2-2, with D possibly TRBD2 on 6 matching bases. The V gene lost 4 bases and the J gene lost 3 bases, with 15 bases spanning the gap. The CDR3 extends over 16 amino acids. The germline V gene encodes CDR1 SGHTA and CDR2 FQGNSA. The DNA of the CDR3 is TGTGCCAGCAGCTCTTACGGGACTCAAGACACCGGGGAGCTGTTTTTT. It encodes CASSSYGTQDTGELFF.

This clonotype was counted only a few times. The rearrangement links TRBV10-3 to TRBJ2-5; D tentatively fits TRBD1 or TRBD2 (5 bases each). This CDR3 is 13 amino acids long. CDR1 is ENHRY, CDR2 SYGVKD, per germline. Between the trimmed V and J ends, which lost 0 bases and 5 bases, there was a span of 7 bases. CDR3 sequence (DNA): TGTGCCATCAGTGAGTCAGGGGAGGAGACCCAGTACTTC. Residues: CAISESGEETQYF.

This clonotype was picked up a small number of times. The chain combines TRBV7-2 with TRBJ1-6; no reliable D call. V was shortened by 3 bases and J by 10 bases, with 10 bases between the two germline ends. Per germline, CDR1 SGHTA and CDR2 FQGNSA. This CDR3 is built from 13 residues. CDR3 nucleotide sequence: TGTGCCAGCAGCTTTCCCGGCCGATCACCCCTCCACTTT. It is translated as CASSFPGRSPLHF.

The rearrangement links TRBV27 to TRBJ2-3; the D gene is possibly TRBD2 (5 bases). This CDR3 contains 13 residues. The V gene lost 3 bases and the J gene lost 4 bases, with 8 bases spanning the gap. CDR1 MNHEY and CDR2 SMNVEV come from the germline V gene (reference sequence). In nucleotides, the CDR3 is TGTGCCAGCAGTTTGAGGGCCCCAGATACGCAGTATTTT. It codes for CASSLRAPDTQYF.

The rearrangement links TRBV27 to TRBJ2-3; 7 bases line up with TRBD1. CDR1 and CDR2 (germline): MNHEY, SMNVEV (reference sequence). V was pared by 5 bases and J by 4 bases, with 15 bases of the junction left unmatched. CDR3 length equals 17 residues. The CDR3 DNA is TGTGCCAGCAGTCTTCACAGGGGATCGGGGATACCAGATACGCAGTATTTT. Protein: CASSLHRGSGIPDTQYF.

This clonotype was seen a handful of times. The rearrangement uses TRBV4-1 and TRBJ2-7; D is uncertain. Trimming left V 1 base short and J 3 bases short, with 10 bases between. This CDR3 comprises 14 residues. Germline CDR1 and CDR2: MGHRA and YSYEKL. CDR3: CASSQAGGYYEQYF. CDR3 nucleotide sequence: TGCGCCAGCAGCCAAGCGGGTGGGTACTACGAGCAGTACTTC.

This clonotype was detected only once. The rearrangement links TRBV3-1 to TRBJ1-1, with 7 bases matching TRBD1. The CDR3 extends over 14 amino acids. Germline V CDR1 and CDR2: LGHDT, YNNKEL (reference sequence). V shed 2 bases and J 5 bases; nucleotides not matched to a gene: 5. The CDR3 spells CASSQKQGRTEAFF. The CDR3 DNA is TGTGCCAGCAGCCAAAAACAGGGGAGGACTGAAGCTTTCTTT. Full variable domain (remainder filled in from reference TRBV3-1 and TRBJ1-1): DTAVSQTPKYLVTQMGNDKSIKCEQNLGHDTMYWYKQDSKKFLKIMFSYNNKELIINETVPNRFSPKSPDKAHLNLHINSLELGDSAVYFCASSQKQGRTEAFFGQGTRLTVV.